Presented here are 5 T cell receptor beta chains from one specimen sequenced in a study of blood T cell repertoires in COVID-19. Sequencing was performed with immunoSEQ multiplex PCR; in TCRdb, only in-frame clones are kept and a portion is missing. The sample contains 150,000 to 200,000 clones, 86% of which appear only once. Material: peripheral blood. Receptors originate from a man aged 45-60 years with active or convalescent COVID-19.

Here the CDR3 DNA reads TGTGCCAGCGGGGACAGGGGCCACGAGCAGTACTTC. This encodes CASGDRGHEQYF. The gene calls are TRBV6-6 and TRBJ2-7, with 10 bases fitting TRBD1. The germline V gene has CDR1 MNHNY and CDR2 SVGAGI (reference sequence). V shed 8 bases and J 5 bases; nucleotides not matched to a gene: 3. The CDR3 contains 12 residues.

The V and J genes are TRBV19 and TRBJ1-5; no clear D gene. Trimming removed 2 bases at V and 0 bases at J, with 11 bases between. The CDR3 has 16 residues. The germline V gene has CDR1 LNHDA and CDR2 SQIVND (reference sequence). The chain's CDR3 is CASSISGGISNQPQHF. The CDR3 DNA follows: TGTGCCAGTAGTATATCGGGAGGGATTAGCAATCAGCCCCAGCATTTT.

This chain uses TRBV9 with TRBJ2-3; D unresolved. Trimming removed 4 bases at V and 0 bases at J, with 12 bases between. In germline, CDR1 is SGDLS, CDR2 YYNGEE. CDR3 length equals 15 residues. CDR3 in amino acids: CASSPRVASTDTQYF. The DNA for the CDR3 is TGTGCCAGCAGCCCACGGGTGGCTAGCACAGATACGCAGTATTTT.

The V gene is TRBV25-1, the J gene TRBJ2-2; 8 nucleotides line up with TRBD2. Germline CDR1 reads MGHDK; CDR2 reads SYGVNS. V was clipped by 2 bases and J by 3 bases; unmatched bases: 2. The CDR3 has 15 residues. CDR3 region: CASSETLADTGELFF. The CDR3 DNA is TGTGCCAGCAGTGAAACACTAGCGGACACCGGGGAGCTGTTTTTT.

CDR3 protein: CASSQDAGKETQYF. CDR3 nucleotides: TGCGCCAGCAGCCAAGACGCCGGGAAGGAGACCCAGTACTTC. This sequence joins TRBV4-3 and TRBJ2-5; a weak D match, TRBD2 (5 bases). Trimming stripped 0 bases from V and 5 bases from J, with 10 bases between. This CDR3 has 14 amino acids. In germline, CDR1 is LGHNA, CDR2 YSLEER.